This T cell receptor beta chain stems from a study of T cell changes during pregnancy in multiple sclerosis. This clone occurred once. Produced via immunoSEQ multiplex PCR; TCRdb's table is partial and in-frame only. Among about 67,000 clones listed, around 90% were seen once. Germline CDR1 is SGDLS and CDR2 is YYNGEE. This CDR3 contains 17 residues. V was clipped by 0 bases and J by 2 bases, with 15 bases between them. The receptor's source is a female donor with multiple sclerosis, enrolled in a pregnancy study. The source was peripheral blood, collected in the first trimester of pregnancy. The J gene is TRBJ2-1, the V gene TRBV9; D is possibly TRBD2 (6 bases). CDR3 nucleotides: TGTGCCAGCAGCGTAGACACGGGAGATTTTACCTACAATGAGCAGTTCTTC. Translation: CASSVDTGDFTYNEQFF.